The 14 T cell receptor beta chains presented below share a single source sample, sequenced in a study of beta chain features in type 1 diabetes. Since all of the isolated RNA was reverse transcribed, expressed TCRB transcripts were what got sequenced. Method: immunoSEQ multiplex PCR; TCRdb's copy keeps in-frame clones and lacks some. This sample has 300,000 to 350,000 clones, with 7% to 9% found just once. Sequencing was done on a sample of central memory CD4+ T cells from blood. The receptors stem from a woman under 30 in good health.

This clone was counted only a few times. The chain is built from TRBV7-3 and TRBJ1-1; D gene unclear. The V end was cut by 0 bases, the J end by 4 bases, with 6 bases between. The CDR3 is 13 amino acids. Germline-derived CDR1 and CDR2 are SGHTA and FQGTGA. DNA for the CDR3: TGTGCCAGCAGCTTAACAGGGCTCACTGAAGCTTTCTTT. Its translation: CASSLTGLTEAFF.

V usage is TRBV4-2 and J usage is TRBJ1-2; TRBD1 is a possible D gene (5 bases). This CDR3 contains 16 residues. V lost 0 bases to trimming and J lost 1 base, with 12 bases between them. Germline V lookup: CDR1 LGHNA, CDR2 YNFKEQ. The CDR3 loop reads CASSQEVRAFNYGYTF. CDR3 sequence (DNA): TGTGCCAGCAGCCAAGAGGTCAGGGCGTTTAACTATGGCTACACCTTC.

This clone came up a few times. A much larger clone lies one base from this, so it may be a read error. The chain links TRBV28 to TRBJ2-7; D perhaps matches TRBD1 (7 bases). The CDR3 runs 17 residues. Trimming pared 2 bases from V and 3 bases from J, leaving 20 bases between. CDR1 is MDHEN, CDR2 SYDVKM, per germline. The CDR3 DNA is TGTGCCAGCAGTTTACTGGGGGGCCGGGACAGCCTCTACGAGCAGTACTTC. Protein product: CASSLLGGRDSLYEQYF.

This clone was seen a few times. The chain carries TRBV7-2 and TRBJ2-1; 8 nucleotides match TRBD1. Germline CDR1 SGHTA, CDR2 FQGNSA. The CDR3 runs 15 residues. The ends lost 1 base at V and 6 bases at J; junction bases unmatched: 5. CDR3 protein: CASSLDRGRSNEQFF. CDR3 in DNA: TGTGCCAGCAGCTTAGACAGGGGGAGGTCCAATGAGCAGTTCTTC.

The chain recombines TRBV9 with TRBJ2-1, with D hard to call. This CDR3 has 17 amino acids. The V end lost 3 bases, the J end lost 0 bases, and 16 bases lay between the germline ends. The germline V gene encodes CDR1 SGDLS and CDR2 YYNGEE. This CDR3 is CASSAGWGMGSYNEQFF. The CDR3 DNA reads TGTGCCAGCAGCGCAGGATGGGGTATGGGCTCCTACAATGAGCAGTTCTTC.

This clone showed up just a few times. The V call is TRBV29-1, the J call TRBJ1-2; possible D gene TRBD1, 5 bases. This CDR3 has 16 residues. With 4 bases removed from V and 3 bases from J, the gap between germline ends came to 21 bases. CDR1 and CDR2 from the germline V gene are SQVTM and ANQGSEA. The CDR3: CSVGGAGTFIDYGYTF. In DNA, the CDR3 is TGCAGCGTTGGTGGTGCAGGGACCTTCATCGACTATGGCTACACCTTC.

This clone was counted only a few times. This chain joins TRBV7-2 and TRBJ2-5; the match to TRBD2 covers 7 bases. The ends lost 1 base at V and 6 bases at J; junction bases unmatched: 11. Germline V lookup: CDR1 SGHTA, CDR2 FQGNSA. The CDR3 runs 16 residues. CDR3: CASSLESVGGPKTQYF. The CDR3 nucleotides read TGTGCCAGCAGCTTAGAAAGCGTGGGAGGGCCGAAGACCCAGTACTTC.

The table lists this clone with a few counts. The sample carries other DNA sequences with the same CDR3. V gene TRBV7-2 combines with J gene TRBJ2-5, with D possibly matching TRBD2 (5 bases). V was cut by 5 bases and J by 5 bases, with 6 bases left in between. This CDR3 comprises 11 residues. Germline assignment: CDR1 SGHTA and CDR2 FQGNSA. The CDR3 nucleotides read TGTGCCAGCAGCCGCGGGGAGACCCAGTACTTC. Its protein product is CASSRGETQYF.

This clone was found a few times. This chain joins TRBV5-4 and TRBJ2-5; TRBD2 aligns across 10 bases. CDR1 SGHNT and CDR2 YYREEE come from the germline V gene (reference sequence). Trimming at V came to 3 bases and at J to 4 bases, leaving 3 bases not matched to a gene. This CDR3 is built from 14 residues. The DNA of the CDR3 is TGTGCCAGCAGCTCTAGCGGGAGCACAGAGACCCAGTACTTC. This translates into CASSSSGSTETQYF. Complete variable domain (other parts from reference TRBV5-4 and TRBJ2-5): ETGVTQSPTHLIKTRGQQVTLRCSSQSGHNTVSWYQQALGQGPQFIFQYYREEENGRGNFPPRFSGLQFPNYSSELNVNALELDDSALYLCASSSSGSTETQYFGPGTRLLVL.

This clone was recorded at least ten times. Other DNA sequences in this sample translate to the same CDR3. This rearrangement joins TRBV18 to TRBJ2-1, with 8 bases aligning to TRBD2. Trimming took 6 bases from V and 3 from J; bases not matched to a gene: 7. Germline V gene lookup returns CDR1 KGHSH and CDR2 LQKENI. CDR3 size: 15 residues. The CDR3 DNA reads TGTGCCAGCTCCCCGAGCGGGGGAAGCTACAATGAGCAGTTCTTC. It is translated as CASSPSGGSYNEQFF.

This clone appeared a few times. J is TRBJ1-5 and V is TRBV4-2; unclear D gene. CDR3 length: 15 residues. CDR1 LGHNA and CDR2 YNFKEQ come from the germline V gene. Trimming left V 0 bases short and J 3 bases short, with 9 bases between. The CDR3 DNA follows: TGTGCCAGCAGCCAAGACGGGCAGCCCAATCAGCCCCAGCATTTT. This encodes CASSQDGQPNQPQHF.

The V gene is TRBV28, the J gene TRBJ2-4; D is ambiguous. The CDR3 totals 17 residues. Germline CDR1 MDHEN, CDR2 SYDVKM. V was trimmed by 0 bases and J by 6 bases, leaving 18 bases between them. CDR3 region: CASSLWGWQAAGNIQYF. The DNA of the CDR3 is TGTGCCAGCAGTTTATGGGGGTGGCAGGCGGCAGGAAACATTCAGTACTTC.

This clone was seen many times. The rearrangement links TRBV15 to TRBJ1-5; TRBD1 is a possible D gene (5 bases). This CDR3 region has 13 residues. The V gene lost 5 bases and the J gene lost 2 bases, with 7 bases spanning the gap. Per the germline V gene, CDR1 is LNHNV and CDR2 is YYDKDF (reference sequence). Here the CDR3 reads CATSGGGNQPQHF. DNA for the CDR3: TGTGCCACCAGCGGGGGAGGCAATCAGCCCCAGCATTTT.

The chain has TRBV7-6 and TRBJ2-5, with D perhaps TRBD2 (5 bases). The V end lost 3 bases, the J end lost 2 bases, and 7 bases lay between the germline ends. The CDR3 is made up of 13 amino acids. Per germline, CDR1 SGHVS and CDR2 FNYEAQ. CDR3 in amino acids: CASSFSGQETQYF. The CDR3 nucleotides are TGTGCCAGCAGCTTCAGCGGTCAAGAGACCCAGTACTTC. The variable domain in full, with the rest retrieved from reference TRBV7-6 and TRBJ2-5, is GAGVSQSPRYKVTKRGQDVALRCDPISGHVSLYWYRQALGQGPEFLTYFNYEAQQDKSGLPNDRFSAERPEGSISTLTIQRTEQRDSAMYRCASSFSGQETQYFGPGTRLLVL.